The 15 T cell receptor beta chains given below trace back to one sample, sequenced in a study of cytomegalovirus exposure and HLA in healthy donors. PCR used 60 Vbeta primers and 13 Jbeta primers. Data came from immunoSEQ multiplex PCR; TCRdb stores just in-frame clones and leaves some out. The sample shows 150,000 to 200,000 clones, roughly 80% of them seen only once. Source material: PBMCs. Receptors originate from a man aged 18 to 29 in good health and CMV-seropositive.

This clone was seen a single time. Distinct nucleotide sequences in the sample also encode this CDR3. The chain has TRBV7-8 and TRBJ2-2; maybe TRBD2 (7 bases). V lost 6 bases, J lost 6 bases, and 23 bases lay in between. Germline loops: CDR1 SGHVS, CDR2 FQNEAQ. The CDR3 has 17 residues. The CDR3 reads CASSHRLGGRESGELFF. The CDR3 DNA sequence: TGTGCCAGCAGTCATCGATTGGGGGGGCGCGAGTCCGGGGAGCTGTTTTTT.

The chain links TRBV13 to TRBJ1-2; D uncertain. CDR1 is PRHDT and CDR2 is FYEKMQ in the germline V gene (reference sequence). The CDR3 runs 13 residues. Trimming removed 5 bases at V and 1 base at J, with 8 bases between. CDR3 protein: CASSVRGNYGYTF. The DNA for the CDR3 is TGTGCCAGCAGCGTCCGGGGTAACTATGGCTACACCTTC.

About this clone itself: Here the CDR3 omits its conserved ending phenylalanine or tryptophan, so a read error is the likely source. The chain carries TRBV7-9 and TRBJ1-6; D call uncertain. In germline, CDR1 is SEHNR, CDR2 FQNEAQ (reference sequence). The V end lost 6 bases, the J end lost 7 bases, and 10 bases lay between the germline ends. The CDR3 is 13 residues long. The CDR3 region is CASRPDGNSPLHL. The DNA of the CDR3 is TGTGCCAGCAGACCAGACGGGAATTCACCCCTCCACCTT.

The V call is TRBV10-1, the J call TRBJ2-5, with D perhaps TRBD2 (6 bases). Germline CDR1 WNHNN, CDR2 SYGVQD (reference sequence). V shed 3 bases and J shed 3 bases, with 14 bases lying between them. This CDR3 region has 15 residues. In DNA form, the CDR3 reads TGCGCCAGCAGTGACAGTAGCGGAGATAAAGAGACCCAGTACTTC. As protein: CASSDSSGDKETQYF.

J is TRBJ1-1 and V is TRBV6-5; tentatively, D is TRBD1 (6 bases). V was shortened by 4 bases and J by 6 bases, with 15 bases between the two germline ends. This CDR3 is built from 14 residues. Germline CDR1 reads MNHEY; CDR2 reads SVGAGI. This CDR3 is CASSFETGQSEAFF. The CDR3 DNA reads TGTGCCAGCAGTTTCGAAACAGGGCAGTCTGAAGCTTTCTTT.

The chain recombines TRBV6-1 with TRBJ2-5, with 7 bases identical to TRBD2. The V segment lost 3 bases and the J segment 5 bases; nucleotides outside the gene matches: 0. There are 12 residues in the CDR3. CDR1 is MNHNS and CDR2 is SASEGT in the germline V gene. The CDR3: CASSEGGETQYF. In DNA, the CDR3 is TGTGCCAGCAGTGAGGGGGGGGAGACCCAGTACTTC.

The rearrangement uses TRBV6-4 and TRBJ2-1; 9 positions match TRBD2. The CDR3 runs to 17 residues. Germline values: CDR1 MRHNA, CDR2 SNTAGT. J lost 3 bases, V lost 6 bases, and 12 bases had no gene match. The DNA for the CDR3 is TGTGCCAGCAGCTCCGTAGCGGGAGCTTACGTCTACAATGAGCAGTTCTTC. Protein sequence: CASSSVAGAYVYNEQFF.

V gene TRBV7-9 combines with J gene TRBJ2-3; D unclear. The germline V and J ends were trimmed by 0 bases and 5 bases, with 15 bases remaining between them. Germline values: CDR1 SEHNR, CDR2 FQNEAQ (reference sequence). This CDR3 has 16 amino acids. Written as DNA, the CDR3 is TGTGCCAGCAGCTTAGCTCTGGAGAGGATGGTAGATACGCAGTATTTT. Protein: CASSLALERMVDTQYF.

CDR3 coding DNA: TGTGCCACCAACGCCGGGACAGGGGGTAATGGCTACACCTTC. Translated, it gives CATNAGTGGNGYTF. The chain employs TRBV15 and TRBJ1-2, with 11 bases fitting TRBD1. The trim removed 7 bases at V and 6 bases at J, leaving 7 bases unmatched. CDR3 length: 14 amino acids. CDR1 LNHNV and CDR2 YYDKDF come from the germline V gene (reference sequence).

The chain couples TRBV7-2 to TRBJ1-2; 8 positions match TRBD1. The CDR3 has 15 residues. Germline CDR1 SGHTA, CDR2 FQGNSA. Unmatched junction bases numbered 11, after V lost 3 bases and J lost 8 bases. CDR3 sequence (DNA): TGTGCCAGCAGCTTTATAGGCAGGGGGCGCGGGGGCTACACCTTC. It translates to CASSFIGRGRGGYTF.

This chain connects TRBV5-6 to TRBJ1-2; no definite D call. Germline V gene data show CDR1 as SGHDT and CDR2 as YYEEEE. Trimming took 0 bases from V and 4 from J, leaving 7 bases between them. This CDR3 has 13 amino acids. In DNA form, the CDR3 reads TGTGCCAGCAGCTTGGATCGGGTCTATGGCTACACCTTC. This translates into CASSLDRVYGYTF.

The chain carries TRBV7-9 and TRBJ2-5; the D gene is possibly TRBD2 (5 bases). Trimming left V 11 bases short and J 0 bases short, with 10 bases between. CDR1 is SEHNR and CDR2 is FQNEAQ in the germline V gene (reference sequence). The CDR3 length is 12 residues. In DNA form, the CDR3 reads TGTGCCTCCCGAGGGTACCAAGAGACCCAGTACTTC. Its translation is CASRGYQETQYF.

The rearrangement uses TRBV7-2 and TRBJ2-7; 9 bases are a match to TRBD2. The CDR3 has 14 residues. J was trimmed by 4 bases and V by 4 bases; bases with no gene match: 5. CDR1 SGHTA and CDR2 FQGNSA come from the germline V gene. Here the CDR3 reads CASSSTSGGYEQYF. Written as DNA, the CDR3 is TGTGCCAGCAGCTCGACTAGCGGAGGGTACGAGCAGTACTTC.

The chain employs TRBV28 and TRBJ1-2; 7 bases match TRBD1. From germline, CDR1 is MDHEN and CDR2 SYDVKM. The junction had 9 bases not matched to a gene; V was cut back by 5 bases and J by 3 bases. This CDR3 region has 15 residues. The CDR3 DNA is TGTGCCAGCAGTCAGACGACAGGGTTCGACTATGGCTACACCTTC. Protein sequence: CASSQTTGFDYGYTF.

V is TRBV4-3 and J is TRBJ1-1, with 7 bases lining up with TRBD1. CDR3 size: 14 residues. Germline-derived CDR1 and CDR2 are LGHNA and YSLEER. The V segment lost 2 bases and the J segment 2 bases; nucleotides outside the gene matches: 2. CDR3 amino acids: CASSQYRGNTEAFF. The CDR3 DNA reads TGCGCCAGCAGCCAATACAGGGGAAACACTGAAGCTTTCTTT.